This TCR beta chain was recorded in a study of CD8 T cells in Susac syndrome. Overall study context: Patients with Susac syndrome were therapy-naive, on corticosteroids, or on intravenous immunoglobulin alone at the time that blood was drawn.

Sequencing of TCR beta covered CD8+ and CD4+ T cells obtained from blood. General study results and limits: Only a relatively small number of individuals were included in the TCR sequencing and HLA analysis.

RNA in amounts of roughly 0.5 to 1 ug was reverse transcribed with random hexamers. The immunoSEQ assay covered 54 Vbeta and 13 Jbeta segments for CDR3. In TCRdb, the immunoSEQ multiplex PCR reads were re-called with MiXCR into one record per CDR3 protein. This table has about 120,000 distinct CDR3 sequences, nearly 96% appearing once. Points on this clonotype: Its antigen is unknown.

Sequencing was done on a sample of CD4+ T cells from PBMCs. The TCR originated in a human donor with Susac syndrome.

CDR3 nucleotide sequence: TGTGCCAGCCAAAGGACAGGGAGCTCCTACGAGCAGTACTTC. Protein sequence: CASQRTGSSYEQYF. The V and J genes are TRBV6-2 or TRBV6-3 and TRBJ2-7; 8 bases are a match to TRBD1. The CDR3 runs to 14 residues. Germline V gene sequence: CDR1 MNHEY, CDR2 SVGEGT. Trimming at V came to 8 bases and at J to 0 bases, leaving 6 bases not matched to a gene.